The 20 T cell receptor beta chains below were found in one sample sequenced in a study of Graves' ophthalmopathy and Graves' hyperthyroidism. Amplified material comprised TCR beta CDR3 regions derived from RNA transcripts. HTBI-primed RT-PCR formed the first round, and a multiplex PCR formed the second. From the multiplex PCR reads, TCRdb called clonotypes with MiXCR, one entry per CDR3 protein. The profile shows 450,000 to 600,000 distinct CDR3 sequences, about 35% of them singletons. Sequencing used peripheral blood or thyroid tissue (not recorded which). These receptors all stem from an adult man with Graves' hyperthyroidism.

Points on this clonotype: Since a much larger clone is just one base distant, this may be a read error. The chain recombines TRBV24-1 with TRBJ1-5; D remains unclear. The CDR3 totals 13 residues. The germline CDR1 and CDR2 sequences are KGHDR and SFDVKD. Trimming removed 6 bases at V and 4 bases at J, with 9 bases between. The CDR3 bases are TGTGCCACCAGTTCGGTACGGAATCAGCCCCAGCATTTT. This sequence encodes CATSSVRNQPQHF.

The chain recombines TRBV20-1 with TRBJ2-3; D ambiguous. V was shortened by 4 bases and J by 2 bases, with 16 bases between the two germline ends. The CDR3 has 15 amino acids. Germline V gene lookup returns CDR1 DFQATT and CDR2 SNEGSKA (reference sequence). The CDR3 DNA reads as TGCAGTGCTATTCGACCCCAAGAAAACACAGATACGCAGTATTTT. Translation: CSAIRPQENTDTQYF.

This clonotype has a count of ten or more. The chain combines TRBV6-5 with TRBJ2-5; 8 nucleotides line up with TRBD1. The CDR3 sequence is 15 residues long. Germline CDR1 reads MNHEY; CDR2 reads SVGAGI. V shed 5 bases and J 5 bases; nucleotides not matched to a gene: 10. CDR3 region: CASSLRTGSRETQYF. The DNA of the CDR3 is TGTGCCAGCAGTCTCAGGACAGGGAGCAGGGAGACCCAGTACTTC.

Many counts were recorded for this clonotype. V and J are TRBV29-1 and TRBJ1-1; D perhaps matches TRBD1 (6 bases). CDR3 length equals 13 residues. The V end was cut by 2 bases, the J end by 4 bases, with 11 bases between. Per the germline V gene, CDR1 is SQVTM and CDR2 is ANQGSEA. The CDR3 DNA sequence: TGCAGCGTTGAATCAGGGGTGGGCACTGAAGCTTTCTTT. Translation gives CSVESGVGTEAFF.

V gene TRBV7-2 combines with J gene TRBJ2-7; 8 nucleotides agree with TRBD2. Germline lookup yields CDR1 SGHTA and CDR2 FQGNSA. Unmatched junction bases numbered 15, after V lost 4 bases and J lost 1 base. CDR3 length: 18 amino acids. CDR3 sequence: CASSSRLGLAGSSYEQYF. The CDR3, as DNA: TGTGCCAGCAGCTCCCGGCTTGGACTAGCCGGGAGTTCCTACGAGCAGTACTTC.

As for this clonotype: Compared with germline, one end of the junction differs, possibly owing to a read error. The chain carries TRBV29-1 and TRBJ1-5; unclear D gene. This CDR3 is built from 13 residues. The germline CDR1 and CDR2 sequences are SQVTM and ANQGSEA. Here the CDR3 reads CSVATGSSQPQHF. CDR3 nucleotide sequence: TGCAGCGTCGCGACGGGAAGCAGTCAGCCCCAGCATTTT.

This clonotype has ten or more counts. The chain has TRBV6-2 or TRBV6-3 and TRBJ2-7; D may be TRBD2 (6 bases). The CDR3 spans 13 residues. Trimming pared 6 bases from V and 4 bases from J, leaving 13 bases between. From germline, CDR1 is MNHEY and CDR2 SVGEGT. The CDR3 DNA is TGTGCCAGCAGCCCGGGACTCCCTTACGAGCAGTACTTC. Amino acids: CASSPGLPYEQYF.

For this clonotype: With a much larger clone just one base away, this may be a read error. The J gene is TRBJ2-2, the V gene TRBV5-6, with no clear D. CDR3 length: 15 amino acids. Trimming took off 0 bases at V and 5 bases at J, with 11 bases between the two ends. Per germline, CDR1 SGHDT and CDR2 YYEEEE. CDR3 in DNA: TGTGCCAGCAGCTTGGCCGTAGTGGGAACCGGGGAGCTGTTTTTT. Translating it yields CASSLAVVGTGELFF.

This clonotype was detected only a few times. The genes are TRBV7-2 and TRBJ1-1; a weak D match, TRBD1 (6 bases). CDR1 is SGHTA, CDR2 FQGNSA, per germline. V gave up 1 base and J gave up 5 bases, with 14 bases separating them. The CDR3 is 15 residues long. The CDR3 nucleotides are TGTGCCAGCAGCTTAGAAGGGGCGAGGGGGACTGAAGCTTTCTTT. Protein product: CASSLEGARGTEAFF. Filled out from reference TRBV7-2 and TRBJ1-1, the complete variable domain reads GAGVSQSPSNKVTEKGKDVELRCDPISGHTALYWYRQSLGQGLEFLIYFQGNSAPDKSGLPSDRFSAERTGGSVSTLTIQRTQQEDSAVYLCASSLEGARGTEAFFGQGTRLTVV.

The V gene is TRBV7-9, the J gene TRBJ1-6; D is perhaps TRBD1 (5 bases). Trimming removed 5 bases from V and 7 bases from J, with 18 bases in between. The CDR3 length is 16 residues. Germline lookup yields CDR1 SEHNR and CDR2 FQNEAQ (reference sequence). The CDR3 sequence is CASSRGPGTQNSPLHF. The CDR3 coding sequence is TGTGCCAGCAGCAGGGGCCCCGGGACTCAAAATTCACCCCTCCACTTT.

This clonotype was recorded many times. A junction end diverges from the germline sequence, so it may reflect a read error. The V and J genes are TRBV5-1 and TRBJ1-1, with D possibly matching TRBD1 (6 bases). This CDR3 has 15 residues. Looked up from germline, CDR1 is SGHRS and CDR2 is YFSETQ. The CDR3 sequence is CASSLTLTGNAEAFF. DNA of the CDR3: TGCGCCAGCAGCTTAACTCTTACAGGGAACGCTGAAGCTTTCTTT.

This clonotype has at least ten counts. V and J are TRBV12-3 or TRBV12-4 and TRBJ1-3; 8 bases fit TRBD1. The CDR3 loop spans 16 amino acids. The V and J ends lost 3 bases and 1 base, in that order; junction bases with no gene match: 5. CDR3 residues: CASSFGQGASGNTIYF. The CDR3 DNA sequence: TGTGCCAGCAGTTTCGGTCAGGGGGCTTCTGGAAACACCATATATTTT.

This clonotype occurred a few times. This rearrangement joins TRBV19 to TRBJ1-1, with a weak D call TRBD1 (5 bases). The germline CDR1 and CDR2 sequences are LNHDA and SQIVND (reference sequence). Trimming removed 3 bases from V and 2 bases from J, with 22 bases in between. The CDR3 covers 18 residues. This chain's CDR3 is CASSIYMGLTVRNTEAFF. DNA of the CDR3: TGTGCCAGTAGTATTTATATGGGTCTGACAGTGCGAAACACTGAAGCTTTCTTT.

This clonotype appeared many times. The junction does not match germline at one end; this may be a read error. This chain joins TRBV2 and TRBJ2-7, with D tentatively TRBD2 (6 bases). Germline lookup yields CDR1 SNHLY and CDR2 FYNNEI. This CDR3 has 10 residues. The CDR3 region is CASRDYEQHF. In DNA, the CDR3 is TGTGCCAGCAGGGACTACGAGCAGCACTTC.

This sequence joins TRBV6-5 and TRBJ2-2; a possible D gene is TRBD1 (5 bases). V lost 0 bases and J 5 bases, leaving 13 bases between the germline ends. The CDR3 sequence is 16 residues long. Per germline, CDR1 MNHEY and CDR2 SVGAGI. The CDR3 coding sequence is TGTGCCAGCAGTTACTCGAATGCAGGGATGACCGGGGAGCTGTTTTTT. It yields the protein CASSYSNAGMTGELFF.

This clonotype appeared many times. V is TRBV6-6 and J is TRBJ2-5; TRBD2 aligns across 8 bases. The J segment lost 7 bases and the V segment lost 8 bases, leaving 9 bases of the junction unmatched. Germline V lookup: CDR1 MNHNY, CDR2 SVGAGI (reference sequence). This CDR3 contains 13 residues. The CDR3, as DNA: TGTGCCAGCTCGACTAGCGTGCTTGGGACCCAGTACTTC. As protein: CASSTSVLGTQYF.

CDR3 region: CAIRDSIEGGTDTQYF. CDR3 in DNA: TGTGCCATCAGGGACAGTATTGAAGGTGGCACAGATACGCAGTATTTT. The gene calls are TRBV10-3 and TRBJ2-3, with D possibly matching TRBD1 (6 bases). Trimming cost V 6 bases and J 1 base, with 17 bases left between them. Looked up from germline, CDR1 is ENHRY and CDR2 is SYGVKD. The CDR3 runs to 16 residues.

Turning to this clonotype: A much larger clonotype is one base distant, so this may be a read error. The chain links TRBV5-1 to TRBJ2-7; no reliable D call. The CDR3 covers 12 residues. CDR1 SGHRS and CDR2 YFSETQ come from the germline V gene. In nucleotides, the CDR3 is TGCGCCGGCAGCCCCGAGATCGGGGAGCAGTACTTC. Translated, it gives CAGSPEIGEQYF. Full variable domain (outside the CDR3, taken from reference TRBV5-1 and TRBJ2-7): KAGVTQTPRYLIKTRGQQVTLSCSPISGHRSVSWYQQTPGQGLQFLFEYFSETQRNKGNFPGRFSGRQFSNSRSEMNVSTLELGDSALYLCAGSPEIGEQYFGPGTRLTVT.

This clonotype appeared many times. The chain uses TRBV19 and TRBJ1-6; D is possibly TRBD1 (5 bases). From germline, CDR1 is LNHDA and CDR2 SQIVND (reference sequence). V was clipped by 4 bases and J by 4 bases, with 17 bases between them. CDR3 length: 17 residues. The CDR3 coding sequence is TGTGCCAGTAGTACACGGAGACAGCCACAATATAATTCACCCCTCCACTTT. Translating gives CASSTRRQPQYNSPLHF. Full variable domain (outside the CDR3, taken from reference TRBV19 and TRBJ1-6): DGGITQSPKYLFRKEGQNVTLSCEQNLNHDAMYWYRQDPGQGLRLIYYSQIVNDFQKGDIAEGYSVSREKKESFPLTVTSAQKNPTAFYLCASSTRRQPQYNSPLHFGNGTRLTVT.

This chain joins TRBV5-1 and TRBJ1-1, with a possible D match to TRBD1 (6 bases). CDR3 length: 15 residues. Germline V CDR1 and CDR2: SGHRS, YFSETQ. The V and J ends lost 3 bases and 2 bases respectively, with 14 bases between them. The CDR3 here is CASSSLGGGNTEAFF. The CDR3 DNA follows: TGCGCCAGCAGCTCCCTGGGAGGGGGAAACACTGAAGCTTTCTTT. The variable domain in full, with the rest retrieved from reference TRBV5-1 and TRBJ1-1, is KAGVTQTPRYLIKTRGQQVTLSCSPISGHRSVSWYQQTPGQGLQFLFEYFSETQRNKGNFPGRFSGRQFSNSRSEMNVSTLELGDSALYLCASSSLGGGNTEAFFGQGTRLTVV.